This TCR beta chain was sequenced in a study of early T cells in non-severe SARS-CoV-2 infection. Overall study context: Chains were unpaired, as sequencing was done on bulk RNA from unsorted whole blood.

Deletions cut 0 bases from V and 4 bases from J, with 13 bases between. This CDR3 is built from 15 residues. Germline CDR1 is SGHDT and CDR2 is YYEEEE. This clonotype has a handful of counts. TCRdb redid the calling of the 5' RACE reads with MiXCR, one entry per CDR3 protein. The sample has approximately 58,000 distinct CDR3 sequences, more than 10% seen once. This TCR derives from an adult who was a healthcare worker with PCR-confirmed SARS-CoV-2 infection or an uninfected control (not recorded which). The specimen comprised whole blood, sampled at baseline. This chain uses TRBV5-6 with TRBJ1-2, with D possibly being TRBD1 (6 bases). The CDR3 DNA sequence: TGTGCCAGCAGCTTGGATTCCGGGACACCCTATGGCTACACCTTC. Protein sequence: CASSLDSGTPYGYTF.